This T cell receptor (beta chain) was sequenced for a study of STAT5B mutations in CD4+ large granular lymphocyte leukemia (dated by TCRdb to 2022 to 2024). General notes on the study: Among healthy controls, the CDR3 'QG' motif was associated with a particular HLA allele. The TCRbeta repertoires of CD4+ T-cell large granular lymphocyte leukemia patients were compared with the TCRbeta repertoires of healthy blood donors. The purity of purified fractions was confirmed by flow cytometry on FACSCanto II or FACSVerse to exceed 95% among lymphocytes.

The healthy control group was made up of roughly 34 blood donors, and the Finnish Red Cross blood service supplied their buffy coats. All TCR-sequenced material derived from peripheral blood: patient blood samples and healthy donor buffy coats. Peripheral blood mononuclear cells were isolated by Ficoll-Hypaque gradient centrifugation. Magnetic purification was used to isolate CD4+ cells from the buffy coats of the healthy controls. Genomic DNA was extracted using the Gentra Puregene Cell and Tissue kit, and a Qubit 2.0 fluorometer was used to quantify it. The CDR3 sequence holds 16 residues, the cysteine and phenylalanine included. The CDR3 DNA has 48 bases and is translated from base 1. Germline trimming: 4 bases from V, 8 bases from J; junction bases outside gene matches: 12. The CDR1 and CDR2 encoded by the germline V gene are LGHNA and YNFKEQ. The immunoSEQ assay at survey resolution was applied to genomic DNA for sequencing of TCRbeta rearrangements. The source study handled its data this way. In the TCR sequencing data, the lowest productive clonotype frequency that could be detected was 2.59 x 10-5. Analyses included only productive TCRbeta rearrangements, meaning complete and in-frame sequences. Clonality for each sample was calculated as Simpson clonality in the immunoSEQ Analyzer version 3.0. Based on frequency, clones were grouped as very rare, small, medium, large (1-20%) or hyperexpanded (>20%). Generation probabilities were estimated with OLGA 1.2.3, V-gene circos plots were made with VDJtools, specificities were looked up in VDJdb, and CDR3 motifs were identified with GLIPH. This is the immuneACCESS table as TCRdb keeps it, with only in-frame sequences that have V and J called. A part of the clones is gone; compared with another copy, unresolved V genes explain less than half, and the rest is unexplained. The DNA gave D and trimming, while V, J and clone size come from that table. Within this sample are about 26,000 clones, with roughly three quarters of them counted one time only. The ten largest clones take up approximately 1.1% of the sample.

Overall results and qualifications from the work: Greater clonality appeared to be present in CD4-sorted patient repertoires than in healthy CD4+ repertoires, and the difference was retained after the putative leukemic clones were removed. Main leukemic clonotypes were private to each patient, although approximately 26% appeared at low frequency in other patients' non-leukemic repertoires. Data were not HLA-matched; higher clonality in CD4+ versus CD8+ T-LGLL could reflect the relatively small sample size. Enrichment of TRBV06-family usage was observed among the top patient clones (8/27) relative to healthy controls (2/35).

Concerning this clone: The clone's antigen remains unknown. Base-call qualities are not available, and no considerably larger clone is one nucleotide away.

The origin of this receptor is a human donor in good health. This receptor chain uses TRBV4-2 and TRBJ2-4; 9 middle bases align to TRBD2. Sequencing used CD4+ T cells from blood buffy coats. The CDR3 protein: CASSRLAGGQADIQYF. The nucleotide sequence reads TGTGCCAGCAGCCGCTTGGCGGGAGGGCAGGCAGACATTCAGTACTTC.